The following is a T cell receptor beta chain sequence with its context. The antigen is not known. All donors were healthy Caucasians. V lost 1 base, J lost 2 bases, and 11 bases lay in between. The CDR3 covers 15 residues. From germline, CDR1 is SGHAT and CDR2 FQDESV (reference sequence). TCRdb reprocessed the 5' RACE reads with MiXCR, giving one entry per CDR3 protein. The sample lists 450,000 to 650,000 distinct CDR3 sequences, 13% to 15% occurring once. The sample belongs to a study of identical twins. Whole-study results and caveats: Clonotypes of the beta chain that were abundant in cord blood carried fewer insertions (memory repertoires showed none).

In addition, the sample was reused for a study of yellow fever vaccine responses in identical twins.

Sequenced: CD4+ T cells sorted from blood. The chain employs TRBV11-1 and TRBJ2-5; D unresolved. This receptor was obtained from a woman younger than 30 in good health. The DNA of the CDR3 is TGTGCCAGCAGCTTAGTGGGATGGGGACAAGAGACCCAGTACTTC. It specifies CASSLVGWGQETQYF.